This entry features one TCR beta chain sequence. With 3 bases clipped from V and 6 bases from J, the junction kept 4 bases outside the gene matches. The CDR3 contains 12 residues. Germline CDR1 reads DFQATT; CDR2 reads SNEGSKA (reference sequence). As processed by the authors: Estimated nucleated cell counts came from reference gene primer amplification. TCRdb's copy holds only in-frame clones and misses some; the assay was immunoSEQ multiplex PCR. That table supplies the V and J calls and clone size; D and trimming were determined from the DNA. The sample records fewer than 350,000 clones, roughly 90% being singletons. The data were taken from a study of blood T cell repertoires in COVID-19.

V and J are TRBV20-1 and TRBJ2-7, with 8 bases that match TRBD2. The sequence was collected from a woman in her thirties who had been exposed to COVID-19. Sequencing input: PBMCs or T cells enriched from blood (not recorded which). CDR3 in amino acids: CSASKREFEQYF. The CDR3 DNA follows: TGCAGTGCTAGTAAGCGGGAGTTCGAGCAGTACTTC.